A selection of T cell receptor beta chains follows, all from one sample in a study of shared clonotypes between healthy human individuals. Assay used: immunoSEQ multiplex PCR; TCRdb lists only in-frame clones, some missing. The sample has nearly 600,000 clones, around 95% seen once. Sequencing was done on a sample of naive CD8+ T cells sorted from blood. The origin of the receptors is a woman under 40 in good health. Each CDR3 is given with its conserved first and last residue. Fields, in order: clone size, CDR3 length, D gene, V gene, J gene, CDR3 protein, CDR3 DNA. D genes are given only for firm matches. Clone size is stated in some rows and not others, as once, few, many or a class when expanded.

>once|15|NA|TRBV2|TRBJ2-1
CAREDSLGTYNEQFF
TGTGCCAGGGAAGATAGCCTCGGTACCTACAATGAGCAGTTCTTC
>NA|17|NA|TRBV29-1|TRBJ2-2
CSVLDTTGRVNTGELFF
TGCAGCGTTTTAGATACGACAGGGAGGGTGAACACCGGGGAGCTGTTTTTT
>NA|13|NA|TRBV7-9|TRBJ2-7
CASSRDGSYEQYF
TGTGCCAGCAGCAGGGACGGCTCCTACGAGCAGTACTTC
>NA|12|NA|TRBV5-4|TRBJ2-2
CASSPYTGELFF
TGTGCCAGCAGCCCCTACACCGGGGAGCTGTTTTTT
>NA|14|NA|TRBV2|TRBJ1-1
CASSDDRQRTEAFF
TGTGCCAGCAGTGATGACCGACAGCGCACTGAAGCTTTCTTT
>NA|13|NA|TRBV30|TRBJ2-7
CAWSVSFSYEQYF
TGTGCCTGGAGTGTATCGTTCTCCTACGAGCAGTACTTC
>NA|16|NA|TRBV28|TRBJ1-6
CASSLTGSSYNSPLHF
TGTGCCAGCAGTTTAACAGGCAGCTCCTATAATTCACCCCTCCACTTT
>NA|14|NA|TRBV27|TRBJ2-7
CASSLHGPAYEQYF
TGTGCCAGCAGTTTGCACGGACCCGCCTACGAGCAGTACTTC
>NA|15|NA|TRBV7-9|TRBJ2-7
CASSGSGPRPYEQYF
TGTGCCAGCAGCGGGTCCGGGCCGCGCCCCTACGAGCAGTACTTC
>NA|11|NA|TRBV27|TRBJ2-7
CASSSNVEQYF
TGTGCCAGCAGTTCCAACGTCGAGCAGTACTTC
>NA|15|NA|TRBV9|TRBJ1-2
CASSAASQINYGYTF
TGTGCCAGCAGCGCGGCCTCCCAGATTAACTATGGCTACACCTTC